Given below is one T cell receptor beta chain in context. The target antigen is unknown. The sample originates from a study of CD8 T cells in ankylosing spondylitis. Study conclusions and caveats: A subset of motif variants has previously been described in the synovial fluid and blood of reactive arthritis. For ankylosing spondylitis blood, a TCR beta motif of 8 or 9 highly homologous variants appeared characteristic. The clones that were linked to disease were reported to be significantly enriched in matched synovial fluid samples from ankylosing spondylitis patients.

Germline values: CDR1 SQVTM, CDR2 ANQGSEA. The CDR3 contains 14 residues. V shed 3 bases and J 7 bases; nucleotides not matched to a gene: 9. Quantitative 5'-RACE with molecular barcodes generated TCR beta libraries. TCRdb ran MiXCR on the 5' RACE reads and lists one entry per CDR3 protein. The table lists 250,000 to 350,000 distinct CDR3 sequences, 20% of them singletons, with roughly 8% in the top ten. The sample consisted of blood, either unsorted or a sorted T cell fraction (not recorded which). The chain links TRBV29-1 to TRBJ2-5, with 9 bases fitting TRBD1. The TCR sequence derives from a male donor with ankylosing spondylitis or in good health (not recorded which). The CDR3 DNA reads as TGCAGCGTTGAGCCGGGACAGGGTATTGGGACCCAGTACTTC. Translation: CSVEPGQGIGTQYF. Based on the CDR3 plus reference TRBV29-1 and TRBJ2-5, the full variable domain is SAVISQKPSRDICQRGTSLTIQCQVDSQVTMMFWYRQQPGQSLTLIATANQGSEATYESGFVIDKFPISRPNLTFSTLTVSNMSPEDSSIYLCSVEPGQGIGTQYFGPGTRLLVL.